This T cell receptor (beta chain) was documented in a study of PD-1 blockade in classical Hodgkin lymphoma. For the study at large: With a 2-week interval, patients received intravenous nivolumab at 3 mg/kg.

The germline V gene has CDR1 SGHVS and CDR2 FNYEAQ. Trimming removed 0 bases from V and 7 bases from J; junction bases left unmatched: 0. This CDR3 is 13 amino acids long. Using immunoSEQ multiplex PCR, the repertoire was profiled, and TCRdb retains in-frame clones only, with some absent. Found here are roughly 97,000 clones, approximately 80% of them singletons; the top ten hold less than 15%. Brentuximab vedotin exposure varied, and every patient relapsed after autologous stem cell transplantation. This sample comprised peripheral blood mononuclear cells (PBMCs), obtained at baseline. The TCR was taken from a human donor with classical Hodgkin lymphoma. The chain has TRBV7-6 and TRBJ2-1; TRBD2 matches 7 bases. CDR3 amino acids: CASSLARGNEQFF. The CDR3 bases are TGTGCCAGCAGCTTAGCGCGGGGGAATGAGCAGTTCTTC.